The sequence of this TCR beta chain was determined in a study of shared clonotypes between healthy human individuals. Replicate PCRs run on unsorted PBMC used around 0.3 ug DNA, which was tens of thousands of T cell genomes. Ten immunoSEQ deep assay plates were used to sequence the DNA of unsorted PBMCs. Generated by immunoSEQ multiplex PCR, the TCRdb table keeps only in-frame clones and is missing some. The sample carries around 510,000 clones, around 78% recorded once. This clone has at least ten counts. The clonotype comes from a woman in her 40s in good health. Some clones in this sample may be carry-over from other donors' samples. The sample taken for sequencing was PBMCs.

The CDR3: CASSFSDLSSGNTIYF. Written as DNA, the CDR3 is TGCGCCAGCAGCTTCTCGGACTTAAGCTCTGGAAACACCATATATTTT. The V and J genes are TRBV5-1 and TRBJ1-3, with unresolved D. There are 16 residues in the CDR3. V lost 2 bases to trimming and J lost 0 bases, with 12 bases between them. Germline V lookup: CDR1 SGHRS, CDR2 YFSETQ.